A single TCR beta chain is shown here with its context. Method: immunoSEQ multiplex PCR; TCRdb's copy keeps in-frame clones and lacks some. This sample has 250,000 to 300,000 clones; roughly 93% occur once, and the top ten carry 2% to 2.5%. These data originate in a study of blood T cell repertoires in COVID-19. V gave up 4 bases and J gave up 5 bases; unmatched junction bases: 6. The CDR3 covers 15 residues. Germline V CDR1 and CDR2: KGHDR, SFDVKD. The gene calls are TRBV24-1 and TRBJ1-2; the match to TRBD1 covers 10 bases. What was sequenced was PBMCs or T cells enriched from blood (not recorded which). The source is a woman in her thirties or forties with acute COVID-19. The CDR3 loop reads CATSERQGAGYGYTF. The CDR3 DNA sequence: TGTGCCACCAGTGAACGACAGGGGGCCGGGTATGGCTACACCTTC.